This T cell receptor (beta chain) is from a study of identical twins. Findings and limits, study-wide: Model-predicted out-of-frame TCR alpha sharing fell below observed values in monozygotic twins. Insertions ran lower in abundant cord blood beta clonotypes, though not in memory repertoires.

A template switching step contributed a universal primer site, while unique molecular identifiers were present in the cDNA. In TCRdb, the 5' RACE reads were re-called with MiXCR into one record per CDR3 protein. Of 510,000 or so distinct CDR3 sequences in the sample, over 12% were seen once. The germline gives CDR1 SNHLY, CDR2 FYNNEI. The CDR3 length is 13 residues. V was trimmed by 7 bases and J by 3 bases, leaving 12 bases between them. This clonotype was observed a handful of times. The target antigen is unknown. These data are also associated with another study on yellow fever vaccine responses in identical twins.

This chain connects TRBV2 to TRBJ1-1; D is ambiguous. The receptor was isolated from a woman younger than 35 in good health. The source material was CD4+ T cells sorted from blood. CDR3 region: CASKGEADTEAFF. CDR3 DNA: TGTGCCAGCAAAGGTGAGGCGGACACTGAAGCTTTCTTT.